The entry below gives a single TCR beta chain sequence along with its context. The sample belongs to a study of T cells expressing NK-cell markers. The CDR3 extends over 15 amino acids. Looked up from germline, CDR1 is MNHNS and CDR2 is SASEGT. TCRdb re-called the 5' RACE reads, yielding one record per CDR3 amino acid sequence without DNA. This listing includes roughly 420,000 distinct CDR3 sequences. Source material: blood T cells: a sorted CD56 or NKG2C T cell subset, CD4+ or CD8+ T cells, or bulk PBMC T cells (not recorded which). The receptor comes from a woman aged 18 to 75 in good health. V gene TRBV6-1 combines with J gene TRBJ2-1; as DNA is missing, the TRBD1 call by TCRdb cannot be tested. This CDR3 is CASSPTGGTYNEQFF.